Each of the 7 T cell receptor beta chains below was sequenced from the same sample in a study of cytomegalovirus exposure and HLA in healthy donors. Primers for the PCR totalled 60 Vbeta and 13 Jbeta. Profiling relied on immunoSEQ multiplex PCR, and the TCRdb table lists in-frame clones only, not all of them. Of about 180,000 clones listed, around 80% are singletons. The sequenced sample consisted of PBMCs. The receptors here all came from a woman in her forties or fifties in good health and CMV-seropositive.

This chain joins TRBV6-5 and TRBJ1-4, with D possibly matching TRBD1 (6 bases). Germline CDR1 is MNHEY and CDR2 is SVGAGI. V lost 7 bases and J lost 6, with 15 bases in between. The CDR3 totals 14 residues. CDR3 in amino acids: CASNQGRGDEKLFF. CDR3 nucleotide sequence: TGTGCCAGCAACCAGGGGCGTGGGGATGAAAAACTGTTTTTT.

V usage is TRBV4-1 and J usage is TRBJ2-1; 8 bases agree with TRBD1. J gave up 0 bases and V 5 bases, and 6 bases lay outside the gene matches. This CDR3 contains 16 residues. Per the germline V gene, CDR1 is MGHRA and CDR2 is YSYEKL. CDR3 coding DNA: TGCGCCAGCAGCTCGGACAGGGAAAGCTCCTACAATGAGCAGTTCTTC. The encoded protein is CASSSDRESSYNEQFF.

The rearrangement joins TRBV27 to TRBJ2-7, with a weak D call TRBD1 (5 bases). The CDR3 extends over 14 amino acids. CDR1 is MNHEY and CDR2 is SMNVEV in the germline V gene (reference sequence). The V and J ends lost 5 bases and 2 bases respectively, with 13 bases between them. CDR3 nucleotide sequence: TGTGCCAGCAGTCCACCGACAGCTCCCTACGAGCAGTACTTC. As protein: CASSPPTAPYEQYF.

The chain uses TRBV19 and TRBJ1-5; 8 nucleotides align to TRBD1. With V trimmed by 1 base and J by 4 bases, 9 bases remained unmatched. The CDR3 runs to 17 residues. The germline V gene has CDR1 LNHDA and CDR2 SQIVND (reference sequence). The CDR3: CASSIGQGAVGNQPQHF. The CDR3 coding sequence is TGTGCCAGTAGTATAGGGCAGGGGGCAGTCGGAAATCAGCCCCAGCATTTT.

The J gene is TRBJ2-4, the V gene TRBV28, with 9 bases aligning to TRBD1. V gave up 3 bases and J gave up 1 base; unmatched junction bases: 7. The CDR3 sequence is 17 residues long. Germline CDR1 MDHEN, CDR2 SYDVKM. The CDR3 nucleotides read TGTGCCAGCAGTTTTTCAGACGGGACAGGGGCCAAAAACATTCAGTACTTC. This translates into CASSFSDGTGAKNIQYF. The full variable domain, with the rest looked up from reference TRBV28 and TRBJ2-4, is DVKVTQSSRYLVKRTGEKVFLECVQDMDHENMFWYRQDPGLGLRLIYFSYDVKMKEKGDIPEGYSVSREKKERFSLILESASTNQTSMYLCASSFSDGTGAKNIQYFGAGTRLSVL.

The J gene is TRBJ1-4, the V gene TRBV15, with D possibly being TRBD1 (5 bases). The ends were cut back, 3 bases at V and 0 bases at J, with 8 bases in the middle. CDR3 length: 15 residues. Germline CDR1 is LNHNV and CDR2 is YYDKDF (reference sequence). CDR3 DNA sequence: TGTGCCACCAGCAGGGACACCGCAACTAATGAAAAACTGTTTTTT. This sequence encodes CATSRDTATNEKLFF.

This clone was picked up a small number of times. This chain uses TRBV6-6 with TRBJ1-2, with 8 bases matching TRBD1. In germline, CDR1 is MNHNY, CDR2 SVGAGI (reference sequence). This CDR3 spans 15 amino acids. With 6 bases clipped from V and 1 base from J, the junction kept 7 bases outside the gene matches. The CDR3 reads CASSAPGQVNYGYTF. The CDR3 DNA sequence: TGTGCCAGCAGCGCGCCGGGACAGGTTAACTATGGCTACACCTTC.